The following is a TCR beta chain sequence with its context. This clone occurred a few times. This clone's antigen is unknown. There are no base qualities to consult, and no much larger clone falls within one base. For sequencing of the TCRbeta CDR3 region, genomic DNA was extracted from the sorted cells. The immunoSEQ Assay was used to sequence the TCRbeta CDR3 regions. The clones in this table, taken by TCRdb from immuneACCESS, are in-frame only. Not every clone is retained; where verified, under half of the shortfall comes from an unresolved V gene, and the cause of the rest is unknown. This sample lists approximately 94,000 clones; 85% to 95% were detected once. Of the sample, 0.45% to 0.65% is held by the ten largest clones. This entry is derived from a study of OX40 agonist ivuxolimab in advanced cancers. With regard to the full study: Ivuxolimab was an agonistic, fully human IgG2 monoclonal antibody directed against OX40 (CD134), a costimulatory receptor. Intravenous ivuxolimab was administered to patients every 2 weeks at six dose levels: 0.01, 0.1, 0.3, 1.5, 3 and 10 mg/kg. Of the 50 to 55 patients in dose escalation, about 20 had hepatocellular carcinoma, some 15 had melanoma, 9 had renal cell carcinoma and 9 had head and neck cancer. In the dose-escalation cohort, about four fifths of patients were male, and the mean age was 60 years with a range of roughly 20 to 85. Patients were allowed to have had prior anti-PD-1, anti-PD-L1 or anti-CTLA-4 therapy, and 40% of the dose-escalation patients had previously received checkpoint inhibitors. Partial responses occurred in three dose-escalation patients: two with cutaneous melanoma and one with hepatocellular carcinoma. The point of sequencing TCRbeta in the periphery was to test whether ivuxolimab changed TCR sequence diversity and drove clonal T-cell expansion. The paper describes the monotherapy dose-escalation part (N ≈ 49 patients) of the phase I trial of ivuxolimab. Findings and caveats that apply to the study as a whole: Low levels of normalized T-cell clonal expansion were also shown by some nonresponding patients. At doses of 0.1 to 3.0 mg/kg, clonal expansion of both CD4+ and CD8+ blood T cells was observed from baseline to week 6. In the 0.1-3.0 mg/kg groups, partial responders had among the lowest normalized peripheral clonal expansion, particularly in CD8+ T cells. Antigen specificity was not determined for the clonally expanded peripheral T cells. After ivuxolimab, expanded clones were on average more numerous among CD8+ T cells than among CD4+ T cells.

Patients with autoimmune disease history or receiving systemic immunosuppression were excluded from the trial. Peripheral blood for TCR sequencing was collected from all dose cohorts at baseline, on cycle 4 day 1, and on cycle 7 day 1. Samples were obtained from an open-label, multicenter, first-in-human phase I dose-escalation trial of ivuxolimab. Adults with locally advanced or metastatic head and neck squamous cell, hepatocellular, melanoma or renal cell carcinoma were enrolled in the trial. CD4+ and CD8+ T cells were sorted separately from peripheral blood before TCR sequencing. The germline V gene sets CDR1 to SGHRS and CDR2 to YFSETQ. V is reduced by 4 bases and J by 4 bases, leaving a spacing of 18 bases between them. Spanning cysteine to phenylalanine, the CDR3 consists of 16 amino acids. The kept DNA is CDR3 alone, 48 bases in frame from the first base.

The starting material was CD4+ or CD8+ T cells sorted from blood, obtained in a trial of the OX40 agonist ivuxolimab. The chain is made from TRBV5-1 and TRBJ2-1; 6 matching bases give a weak D call of TRBD1. The clonotype originates from an adult with an advanced solid tumor such as melanoma, head and neck, liver or kidney cancer. The CDR3 protein: CASSNQQGVVYNEQFF. The nucleotide sequence reads as follows: TGCGCCAGCAGCAACCAACAGGGCGTCGTTTACAATGAGCAGTTCTTC. Reference TRBV5-1 and TRBJ2-1 proteins supply the regions before and after the CDR3; the full variable domain is: KAGVTQTPRYLIKTRGQQVTLSCSPISGHRSVSWYQQTPGQGLQFLFEYFSETQRNKGNFPGRFSGRQFSNSRSEMNVSTLELGDSALYLCASSNQQGVVYNEQFFGPGTRLTVL.